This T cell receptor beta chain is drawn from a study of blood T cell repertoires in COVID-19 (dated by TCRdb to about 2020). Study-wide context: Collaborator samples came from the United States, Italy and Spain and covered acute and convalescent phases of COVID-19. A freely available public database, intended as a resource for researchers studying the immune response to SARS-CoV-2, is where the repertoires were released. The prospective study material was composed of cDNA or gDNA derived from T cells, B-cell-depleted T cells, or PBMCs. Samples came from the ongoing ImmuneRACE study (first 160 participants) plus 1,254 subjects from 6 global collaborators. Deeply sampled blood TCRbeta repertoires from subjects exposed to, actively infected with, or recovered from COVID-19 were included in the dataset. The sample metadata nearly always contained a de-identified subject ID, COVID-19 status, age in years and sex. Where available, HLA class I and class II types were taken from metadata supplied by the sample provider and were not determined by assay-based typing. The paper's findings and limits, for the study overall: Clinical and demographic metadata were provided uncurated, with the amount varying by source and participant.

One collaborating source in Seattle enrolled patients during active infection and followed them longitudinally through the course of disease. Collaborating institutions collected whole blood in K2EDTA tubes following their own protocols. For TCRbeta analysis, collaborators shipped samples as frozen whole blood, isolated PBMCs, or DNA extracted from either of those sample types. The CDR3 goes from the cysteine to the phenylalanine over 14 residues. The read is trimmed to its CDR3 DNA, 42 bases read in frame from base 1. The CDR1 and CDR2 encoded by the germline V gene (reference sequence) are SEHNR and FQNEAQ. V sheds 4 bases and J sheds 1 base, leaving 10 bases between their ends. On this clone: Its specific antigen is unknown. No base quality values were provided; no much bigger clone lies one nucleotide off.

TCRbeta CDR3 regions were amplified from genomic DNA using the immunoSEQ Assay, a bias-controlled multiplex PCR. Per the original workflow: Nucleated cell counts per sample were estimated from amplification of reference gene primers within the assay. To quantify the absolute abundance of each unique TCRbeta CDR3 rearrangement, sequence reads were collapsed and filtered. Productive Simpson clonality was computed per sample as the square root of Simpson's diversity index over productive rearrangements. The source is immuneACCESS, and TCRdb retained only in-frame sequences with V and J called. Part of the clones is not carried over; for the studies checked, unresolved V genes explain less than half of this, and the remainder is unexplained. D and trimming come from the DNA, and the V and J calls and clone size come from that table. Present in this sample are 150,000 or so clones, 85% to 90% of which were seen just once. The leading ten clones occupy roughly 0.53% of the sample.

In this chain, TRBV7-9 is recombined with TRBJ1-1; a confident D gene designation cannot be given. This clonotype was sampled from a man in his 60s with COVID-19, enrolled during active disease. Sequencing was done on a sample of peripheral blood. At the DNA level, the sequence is TGTGCCAGCAGCTCCCGGTTTCCGAACACTGAAGCTTTCTTT. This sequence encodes CASSSRFPNTEAFF.